The rows below give T cell receptor beta chains drawn from one sample of a study of identical twins. TCRdb re-derived calls from the 5' RACE reads in MiXCR, one entry per CDR3 protein. The table lists 500,000 to 650,000 distinct CDR3 sequences, less than 9% of them singletons. The same sample was also studied in work on yellow fever vaccine responses in identical twins.

The specimen sequenced was PBMCs. The receptors derive from a woman between 18 and 29 years old in good health. The CDR3 runs from the conserved cysteine through the conserved F or W. D genes are given only for firm matches. Only some rows state a clone size, as once, few, many or a class for expanded clones.

j_gene,abundance,v_gene,d_gene,CDR3aa,CDR3nt
TRBJ2-1,many,TRBV11-1,.,CASSDAEPSYNEQFF,TGTGCCAGCAGTGACGCGGAGCCCTCCTACAATGAGCAGTTCTTC
TRBJ2-5,.,TRBV7-6,.,CASSLTRAEQETQYF,TGTGCCAGCAGCTTAACGCGGGCAGAACAAGAGACCCAGTACTTC
TRBJ2-2,.,TRBV20-1,TRBD2,CSARAASGTASGELFF,TGCAGTGCTAGAGCGGCTAGCGGGACGGCGAGCGGGGAGCTGTTTTTT
TRBJ1-1,few,TRBV6-1,.,CASSVPRVSNTEAFF,TGTGCCAGCAGTGTCCCCAGGGTCTCGAACACTGAAGCTTTCTTT
TRBJ1-1,many,TRBV12-3/TRBV12-4,.,CASSWGYEAFF,TGTGCCAGCAGTTGGGGTTACGAAGCTTTCTTT
TRBJ2-7,many,TRBV13,TRBD2,CASSLKAGGPPSYEQYF,TGTGCCAGCAGCTTAAAAGCGGGAGGTCCCCCCTCCTACGAGCAGTACTTC
TRBJ2-1,.,TRBV14,.,CASSQDVIASVQFF,TGTGCCAGCAGCCAAGATGTTATTGCCTCGGTGCAGTTCTTC
TRBJ2-1,.,TRBV20-1,.,CSARDSASLDEQFF,TGCAGTGCTAGAGATAGCGCTTCTCTCGATGAGCAGTTCTTC
TRBJ2-6,many,TRBV4-2,TRBD2,CASSQDLGGRSGANVLTF,TGTGCCAGCAGCCAAGATCTTGGCGGGAGGTCTGGGGCCAACGTCCTGACTTTC
TRBJ1-4,few,TRBV12-3/TRBV12-4,.,CASSSGILNEKLFF,TGTGCCAGCAGCTCCGGGATCCTTAATGAAAAACTGTTTTTT
TRBJ1-5,few,TRBV19,TRBD1,CASSTQGARNQPQHF,TGTGCCAGTAGTACCCAGGGGGCGCGCAATCAGCCCCAGCATTTT
TRBJ1-4,few,TRBV25-1,.,CASSELRGEKLFF,TGTGCCAGCAGTGAATTACGGGGTGAAAAACTGTTTTTT
TRBJ2-2,many,TRBV6-6,.,CASASHGELFF,TGTGCCAGCGCGAGTCACGGGGAGCTGTTTTTT
TRBJ2-7,few,TRBV27,.,CASSPLGTQGYEQYF,TGTGCCAGCAGTCCGTTGGGGACGCAAGGTTACGAGCAGTACTTC
TRBJ2-1,.,TRBV10-3,.,CAISESKGTNNEQFF,TGTGCCATCAGTGAGTCGAAGGGAACAAACAATGAGCAGTTCTTC
TRBJ1-2,.,TRBV18,.,CASSLPSRINYGYTF,TGTGCCAGCTCACTACCATCTCGGATTAACTATGGCTACACCTTC
TRBJ2-7,.,TRBV20-1,.,CSARVWDSPLSYEQYF,TGCAGTGCTAGAGTTTGGGACTCCCCTCTTTCCTACGAGCAGTACTTC
TRBJ1-1,few,TRBV20-1,.,CSGLGRAGEAFF,TGCAGCGGTCTTGGGAGGGCGGGTGAAGCTTTCTTT
TRBJ1-5,.,TRBV6-5,.,CASSYPQDNQPQHF,TGTGCCAGCAGTTACCCCCAGGACAATCAGCCCCAGCATTTT
TRBJ2-5,few,TRBV15,.,CATSTQQETQYF,TGTGCCACCAGCACACAGCAAGAGACCCAGTACTTC
TRBJ2-5,.,TRBV4-1,TRBD2,CASSPNIAGEETQYF,TGCGCCAGCAGTCCGAACATAGCGGGGGAAGAGACCCAGTACTTC
TRBJ2-3,many,TRBV5-1,TRBD1,CASRTGLTDTQYF,TGCGCCAGCCGGACAGGCCTCACAGATACGCAGTATTTT
TRBJ2-3,few,TRBV2,.,CASSESVADTQYF,TGTGCCAGCAGTGAGTCGGTGGCAGATACGCAGTATTTT
TRBJ1-5,many,TRBV12-3/TRBV12-4,.,CASNFEGIQPQHF,TGTGCCAGCAATTTTGAGGGTATTCAGCCCCAGCATTTT
TRBJ1-1,many,TRBV12-3/TRBV12-4,.,CASSFLVNTEAFF,TGTGCCAGCAGTTTTCTGGTGAACACTGAAGCTTTCTTT
TRBJ2-5,.,TRBV7-2,.,CASSKSLATQYF,TGTGCCAGCAGCAAGTCCCTAGCGACCCAGTACTTC
TRBJ2-1,.,TRBV25-1,TRBD2,CASSERIAGVSNEQFF,TGTGCCAGCAGTGAAAGGATAGCGGGAGTATCCAATGAGCAGTTCTTC
TRBJ2-7,.,TRBV28,TRBD2,CASSTGLAKGGSTYEQYF,TGTGCCAGCAGCACGGGACTAGCAAAGGGGGGGTCTACCTACGAGCAGTACTTC